Listed here are 6 T cell receptor beta chains from one sample, sequenced in a study of beta chain features in type 1 diabetes. General observations from the study: Moderately but significantly shorter TCRB CDR3s were found in Type 1 diabetes patients in all four CD4+ subsets.

What these receptors recognize is not known. The isolated RNA, all of it, was reverse transcribed, so expressed TCRB transcripts were what got sequenced. Clones were sequenced by immunoSEQ multiplex PCR, and TCRdb holds only the in-frame ones, with some missing. The data show 300,000 to 450,000 clones, roughly 12% seen once. The sample consisted of naive CD4+ T cells from blood. The receptors were sampled from a woman aged 18-29 years with type 1 diabetes.

In this sample, this clone turned up a few times. This chain uses TRBV4-3 with TRBJ1-2; TRBD1 aligns across 7 bases. The junction had 3 bases not matched to a gene; V was cut back by 1 base and J by 1 base. Germline CDR1 LGHNA, CDR2 YSLEER. This CDR3 is built from 15 residues. The CDR3 DNA follows: TGCGCCAGCAGCCAAGTCAGGGGGAATAACTATGGCTACACCTTC. It is translated as CASSQVRGNNYGYTF.

This clone was picked up a small number of times. The chain carries TRBV12-5 and TRBJ2-3; tentatively, D is TRBD1 (6 bases). The CDR3 runs 16 residues. Trimming pared 0 bases from V and 2 bases from J, leaving 12 bases between. Per germline, CDR1 LGHNT and CDR2 FRNRAP. In nucleotides, the CDR3 is TGTGCTAGTGGTTTGGTACAGGGCGGGCCCACAGATACGCAGTATTTT. It translates to CASGLVQGGPTDTQYF.

This chain connects TRBV4-3 to TRBJ2-6, with D tentatively TRBD1 (6 bases). Germline V CDR1 and CDR2: LGHNA, YSLEER. Trimming removed 0 bases at V and 3 bases at J, with 21 bases between. CDR3 length equals 20 residues. CDR3 nucleotides: TGCGCCAGCAGCCAAGATCATTCGAGTACAGGGAACGTTGGGGCCAACGTCCTGACTTTC. Encoded protein: CASSQDHSSTGNVGANVLTF.

This clone showed up just a few times. This chain links TRBV4-1 with TRBJ2-6; 7 nucleotides match TRBD2. Germline-derived CDR1 and CDR2 are MGHRA and YSYEKL. The CDR3 consists of 16 residues. The J segment lost 4 bases and the V segment lost 2 bases, leaving 5 bases of the junction unmatched. Here the CDR3 reads CASSQTGLPGANVLTF. The CDR3 bases are TGCGCCAGCAGCCAAACGGGACTACCCGGGGCCAACGTCCTGACTTTC.

This sequence joins TRBV4-3 and TRBJ2-2; 8 bases agree with TRBD2. In germline, CDR1 is LGHNA, CDR2 YSLEER. CDR3 length equals 15 residues. V lost 6 bases, J lost 5 bases, and 8 bases stayed unmatched. CDR3 nucleotide sequence: TGCGCCAGCAGTTTTACTAGCGGAGCAACCGGGGAGCTGTTTTTT. Translating it yields CASSFTSGATGELFF.

This clone was counted between two and nine times. V is TRBV7-9 and J is TRBJ2-7; TRBD2 agrees at 8 bases. The CDR3 length is 19 residues. Germline V gene sequence: CDR1 SEHNR, CDR2 FQNEAQ (reference sequence). J gave up 3 bases and V 5 bases, and 21 bases lay outside the gene matches. The CDR3 spells CASSAPGRTSSQTYYEQYF. In DNA, the CDR3 is TGTGCCAGCAGCGCCCCAGGCCGGACTAGCTCCCAAACCTACTACGAGCAGTACTTC.